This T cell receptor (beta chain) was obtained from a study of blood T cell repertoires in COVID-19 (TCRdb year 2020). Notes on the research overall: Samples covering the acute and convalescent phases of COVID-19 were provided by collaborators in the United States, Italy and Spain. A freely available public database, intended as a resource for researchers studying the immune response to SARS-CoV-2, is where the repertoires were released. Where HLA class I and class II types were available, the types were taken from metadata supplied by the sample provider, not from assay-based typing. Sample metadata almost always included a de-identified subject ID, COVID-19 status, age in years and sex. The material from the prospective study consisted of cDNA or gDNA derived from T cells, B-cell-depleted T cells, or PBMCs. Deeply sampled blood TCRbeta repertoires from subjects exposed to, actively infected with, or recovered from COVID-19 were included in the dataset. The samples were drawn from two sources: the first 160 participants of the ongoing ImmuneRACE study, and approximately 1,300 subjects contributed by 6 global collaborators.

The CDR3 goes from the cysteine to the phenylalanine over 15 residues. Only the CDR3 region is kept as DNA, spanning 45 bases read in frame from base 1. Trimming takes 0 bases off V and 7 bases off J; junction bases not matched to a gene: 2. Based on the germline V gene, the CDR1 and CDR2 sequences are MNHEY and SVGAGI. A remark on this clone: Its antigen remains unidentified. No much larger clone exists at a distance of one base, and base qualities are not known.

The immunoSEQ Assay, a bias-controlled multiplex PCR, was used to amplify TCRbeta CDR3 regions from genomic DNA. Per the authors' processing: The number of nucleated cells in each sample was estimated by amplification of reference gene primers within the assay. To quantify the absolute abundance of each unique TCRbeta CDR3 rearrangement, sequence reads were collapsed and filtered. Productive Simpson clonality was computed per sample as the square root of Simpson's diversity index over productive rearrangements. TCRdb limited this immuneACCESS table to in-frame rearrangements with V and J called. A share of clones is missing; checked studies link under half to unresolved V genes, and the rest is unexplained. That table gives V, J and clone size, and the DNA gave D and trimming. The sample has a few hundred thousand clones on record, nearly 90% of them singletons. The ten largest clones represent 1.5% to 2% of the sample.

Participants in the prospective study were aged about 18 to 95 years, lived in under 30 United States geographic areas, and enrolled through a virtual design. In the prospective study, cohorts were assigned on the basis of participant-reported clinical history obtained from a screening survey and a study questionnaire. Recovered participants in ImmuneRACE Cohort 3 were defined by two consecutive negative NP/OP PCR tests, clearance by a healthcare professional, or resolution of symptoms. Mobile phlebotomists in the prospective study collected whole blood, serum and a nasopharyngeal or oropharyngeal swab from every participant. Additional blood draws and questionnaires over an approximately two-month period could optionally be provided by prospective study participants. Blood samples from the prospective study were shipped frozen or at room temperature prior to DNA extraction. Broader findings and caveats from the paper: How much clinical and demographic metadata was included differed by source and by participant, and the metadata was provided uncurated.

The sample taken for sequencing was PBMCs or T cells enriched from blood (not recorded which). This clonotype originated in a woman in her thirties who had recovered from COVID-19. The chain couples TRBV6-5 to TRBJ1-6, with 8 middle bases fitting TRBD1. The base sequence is TGTGCCAGCAGTTACTCGACAGGGGCCAATTCACCCCTCCACTTT. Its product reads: CASSYSTGANSPLHF.